Following are 15 T cell receptor beta chains from one sample sequenced in a study of CD8+CD57+ T cells in acquired aplastic anemia. Genomic DNA served as template for TCR beta VDJ and CDR3 profiling. TCRdb re-called the reads with MiXCR, one entry per CDR3 protein. The top ten hold approximately 12% of the sample, which has some 150,000 distinct CDR3 sequences, roughly half seen once. Previously, flow cytometry had revealed CD8+CD57+ cell expansion in the patients chosen for sequencing. Sequencing was performed on sorted CD4+, CD8+, or CD8+CD57+ T cells (not recorded which) from PBMCs. These TCRs come from a human donor with aplastic anemia.

This clonotype was recorded at least ten times. The J gene is TRBJ1-1, the V gene TRBV5-4, with 9 bases lining up with TRBD1. Trimming at V came to 0 bases and at J to 1 base, leaving 7 bases not matched to a gene. Germline V gene lookup returns CDR1 SGHNT and CDR2 YYREEE (reference sequence). CDR3 size: 17 residues. This CDR3 is CASSLEGQGRRNTEAFF. DNA for the CDR3: TGTGCCAGCAGCTTGGAAGGACAGGGGAGACGGAACACTGAAGCTTTCTTT.

Remarks on this clonotype: One end of the junction is discordant with germline, which a read error may explain. The CDR3 reads CASSPYSGGTRETQYF. Written as DNA, the CDR3 is TGTGCCAGCAGCCCCTATAGCGGGGGGACCCGGGAGACCCAGTATTTC. The rearrangement joins TRBV9 to TRBJ2-5; TRBD2 matches 10 bases. Germline values: CDR1 SGDLS, CDR2 YYNGEE. The CDR3 consists of 16 residues.

Here the CDR3 reads CAFGDTEAFF. CDR3 nucleotides: TGTGCCTTCGGGGACACTGAAGCTTTCTTT. The V and J genes are TRBV25-1 and TRBJ1-1; no definite D call. From germline, CDR1 is MGHDK and CDR2 SYGVNS. Trimming cost V 11 bases and J 3 bases, with 7 bases left between them. CDR3 length equals 10 residues.

In its sample, this clonotype was seen a few times. The rearrangement joins TRBV20-1 to TRBJ2-1, with 11 bases matching TRBD2. CDR3 length equals 14 residues. Trimming at V came to 1 base and at J to 4 bases, leaving 0 bases not matched to a gene. CDR1 DFQATT and CDR2 SNEGSKA come from the germline V gene (reference sequence). The CDR3 here is CSARGLAGYNEQFF. The CDR3 DNA is TGCAGTGCTAGAGGACTAGCGGGGTACAATGAGCAGTTCTTC.

In regard to this clonotype: At one boundary the junction diverges from the germline segment, which might be a read error. V gene TRBV24-1 combines with J gene TRBJ2-1; 9 nucleotides line up with TRBD2. Germline V gene data show CDR1 as KGHDR and CDR2 as SFDVKD. This CDR3 has 16 amino acids. The CDR3 region is CATSDSLAGTYNERFF. As DNA, the CDR3 is TGTGCCACCAGTGATTCCCTAGCGGGGACCTACAATGAGCGGTTCTTC.

The CDR3 loop is CASSLQYGNTIYF. CDR3 coding DNA: TGTGCCAGCAGCTTACAGTACGGAAACACCATATATTTT. This chain connects TRBV7-6 to TRBJ1-3; unclear D gene. Trimming pared 2 bases from V and 4 bases from J, leaving 6 bases between. This CDR3 has 13 amino acids. Germline V CDR1 and CDR2: SGHVS, FNYEAQ. The full variable domain, with the rest looked up from reference TRBV7-6 and TRBJ1-3, is GAGVSQSPRYKVTKRGQDVALRCDPISGHVSLYWYRQALGQGPEFLTYFNYEAQQDKSGLPNDRFSAERPEGSISTLTIQRTEQRDSAMYRCASSLQYGNTIYFGEGSWLTVV.

This clonotype came up many times. The chain uses TRBV6-1 and TRBJ1-1, with D unclear. The CDR3 is made up of 13 amino acids. The germline V gene encodes CDR1 MNHNS and CDR2 SASEGT. V dropped 5 bases and J dropped 2 bases, with 9 bases sitting between them. CDR3 sequence: CASSKGENTEAFF. DNA for the CDR3: TGTGCCAGCAGTAAAGGAGAAAACACTGAAGCTTTCTTT.

This clonotype occurred many times. The chain combines TRBV5-1 with TRBJ1-1, with D possibly TRBD1 on 6 matching bases. Germline CDR1 SGHRS, CDR2 YFSETQ. Trimming removed 4 bases from V and 0 bases from J, with 13 bases in between. The CDR3 consists of 15 residues. The CDR3 loop reads CASSLRTGLNTEAFF. The CDR3 DNA follows: TGCGCCAGCAGCCTCCGAACAGGGCTGAACACTGAAGCTTTCTTT. The variable domain in full, with the rest retrieved from reference TRBV5-1 and TRBJ1-1, is KAGVTQTPRYLIKTRGQQVTLSCSPISGHRSVSWYQQTPGQGLQFLFEYFSETQRNKGNFPGRFSGRQFSNSRSEMNVSTLELGDSALYLCASSLRTGLNTEAFFGQGTRLTVV.

This CDR3 is CASRTRQNTEAFF. CDR3 in DNA: TGTGCCAGCAGGACCCGACAGAACACTGAAGCTTTCTTT. The chain uses TRBV7-2 and TRBJ1-1; D is unclear. The CDR3 spans 13 residues. The V and J ends lost 6 bases and 1 base respectively, with 9 bases between them. Germline values: CDR1 SGHTA, CDR2 FQGNSA.

This clonotype was observed many times. V is TRBV2 and J is TRBJ1-5; the D is unclear. Germline loops: CDR1 SNHLY, CDR2 FYNNEI. V shed 5 bases and J shed 5 bases, with 16 bases lying between them. The length of the CDR3 is 15 residues. CDR3 DNA: TGTGCCAGCAGTTCTGACCCAGTCGGGGATCAGCCCCAGCATTTT. This translates into CASSSDPVGDQPQHF.

This clonotype was observed many times. The CDR3 DNA sequence: TGCGCCAGCAGCCCCGATGGGGACACTGAAGCTTTCTTT. This sequence encodes CASSPDGDTEAFF. The chain joins TRBV5-1 to TRBJ1-1; D remains unclear. Germline values: CDR1 SGHRS, CDR2 YFSETQ. The CDR3 is made up of 13 amino acids. The V and J ends lost 4 bases and 3 bases respectively, with 10 bases between them.

The chain recombines TRBV11-3 with TRBJ1-1; D remains unclear. Trimming stripped 2 bases from V and 1 base from J, with 2 bases between. Germline V gene lookup returns CDR1 SGHNT and CDR2 YENEEA. This CDR3 is 12 amino acids long. CDR3 residues: CASSLQNTEAFF. For the CDR3, the DNA is TGTGCCAGCAGCTTACAGAACACTGAAGCTTTCTTT.

The J gene is TRBJ2-3, the V gene TRBV10-3; D might be TRBD2 (6 bases). Trimming shortened V by 7 bases and J by 5 bases, and 16 bases separated the two germline ends. Germline loops: CDR1 ENHRY, CDR2 SYGVKD. The CDR3 length is 14 residues. The CDR3 sequence: CAIKDGGKGDTQYF. For the CDR3, the DNA is TGTGCCATCAAGGATGGCGGGAAAGGAGATACGCAGTATTTT.

In regard to this clonotype: The junction differs from germline at one of its ends, possibly a read error. The chain recombines TRBV6-4 with TRBJ2-1; D ambiguous. Germline CDR1 and CDR2: MRHNA and SNTAGT. This CDR3 contains 15 residues. DNA of the CDR3: TGTGTCAGCAGTGACTCTGAGAGTGCCTCCAATGAGCAGTTCTTC. Encoded protein: CVSSDSESASNEQFF.

This clonotype was found many times. This rearrangement joins TRBV19 to TRBJ2-7; TRBD1 matches 8 bases. The CDR3 consists of 17 residues. Germline assignment: CDR1 LNHDA and CDR2 SQIVND (reference sequence). After removal of 4 bases from V and 2 bases from J, the junction contained 13 bases not matched to a gene. Written as DNA, the CDR3 is TGTGCCAGTAGTAAACCACCCTCCAGGACAGGGCCCTACGAGCAGTACTTC. Residues: CASSKPPSRTGPYEQYF.